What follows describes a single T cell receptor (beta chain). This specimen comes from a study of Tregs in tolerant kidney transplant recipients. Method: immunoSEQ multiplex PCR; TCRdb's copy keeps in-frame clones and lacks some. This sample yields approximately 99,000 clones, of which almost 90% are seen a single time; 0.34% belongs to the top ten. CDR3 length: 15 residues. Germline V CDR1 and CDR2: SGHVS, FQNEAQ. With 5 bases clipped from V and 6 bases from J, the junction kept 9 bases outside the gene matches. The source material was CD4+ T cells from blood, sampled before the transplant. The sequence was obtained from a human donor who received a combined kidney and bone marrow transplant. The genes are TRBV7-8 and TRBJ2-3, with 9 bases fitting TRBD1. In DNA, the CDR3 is TGTGCCAGCAGCCCCTTGGACAGGGGTGCGGATACGCAGTATTTT. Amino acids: CASSPLDRGADTQYF.